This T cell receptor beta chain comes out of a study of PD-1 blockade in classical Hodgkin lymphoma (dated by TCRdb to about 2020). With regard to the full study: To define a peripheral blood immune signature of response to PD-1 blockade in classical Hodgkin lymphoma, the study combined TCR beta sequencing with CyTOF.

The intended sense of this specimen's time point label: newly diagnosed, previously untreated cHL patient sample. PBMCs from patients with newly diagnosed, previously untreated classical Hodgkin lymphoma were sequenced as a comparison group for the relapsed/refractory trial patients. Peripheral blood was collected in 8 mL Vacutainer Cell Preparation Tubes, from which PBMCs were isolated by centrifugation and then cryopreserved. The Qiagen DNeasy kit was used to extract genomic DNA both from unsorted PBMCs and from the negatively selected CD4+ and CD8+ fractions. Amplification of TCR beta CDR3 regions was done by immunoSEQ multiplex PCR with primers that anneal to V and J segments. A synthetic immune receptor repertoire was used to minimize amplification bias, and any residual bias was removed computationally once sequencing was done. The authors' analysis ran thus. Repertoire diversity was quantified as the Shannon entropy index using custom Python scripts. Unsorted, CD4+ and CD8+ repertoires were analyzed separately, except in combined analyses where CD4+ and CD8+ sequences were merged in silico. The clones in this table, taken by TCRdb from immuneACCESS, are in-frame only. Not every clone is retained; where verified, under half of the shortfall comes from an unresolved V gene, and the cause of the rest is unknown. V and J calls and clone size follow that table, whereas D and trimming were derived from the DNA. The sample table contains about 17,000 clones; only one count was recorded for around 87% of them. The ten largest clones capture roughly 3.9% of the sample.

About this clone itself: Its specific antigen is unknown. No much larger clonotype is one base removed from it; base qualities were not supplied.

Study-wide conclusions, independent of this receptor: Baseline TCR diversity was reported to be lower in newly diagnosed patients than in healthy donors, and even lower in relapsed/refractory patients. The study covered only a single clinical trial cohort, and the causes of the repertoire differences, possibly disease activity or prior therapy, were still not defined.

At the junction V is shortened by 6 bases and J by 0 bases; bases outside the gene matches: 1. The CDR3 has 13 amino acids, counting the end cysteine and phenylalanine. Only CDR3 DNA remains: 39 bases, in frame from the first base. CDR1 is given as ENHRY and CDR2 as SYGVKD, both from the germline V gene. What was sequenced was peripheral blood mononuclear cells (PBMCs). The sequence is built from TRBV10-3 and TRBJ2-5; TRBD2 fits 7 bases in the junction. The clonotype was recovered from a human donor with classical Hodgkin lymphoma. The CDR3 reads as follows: CAIRTSDQETQYF. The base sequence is TGTGCCATCAGAACTAGCGACCAAGAGACCCAGTACTTC.